The clone carrying this T cell receptor beta chain appeared a single time. This entry is derived from a study of cytomegalovirus exposure and HLA in healthy donors. 13 Jbeta primers and 60 Vbeta primers were used for the PCR. The protocol was immunoSEQ multiplex PCR, while the TCRdb copy is restricted to in-frame clones and leaves out a portion. Here the sample spans some 110,000 clones, around 70% being singletons. The CDR3 sequence is 12 residues long. From germline, CDR1 is MNHNY and CDR2 SVGAGI (reference sequence). This sequence joins TRBV6-6 and TRBJ2-5; 7 bases are a match to TRBD2. The last part of the DNA fits TRBJ2-7 better; the J call may be wrong. Sequencing was performed on PBMCs. This TCR came from a man aged 30-40 years in good health and CMV-seropositive. The CDR3 protein is CAGGVSPYEQYF. Here the CDR3 DNA reads TGTGCCGGGGGGGTATCACCCTACGAGCAGTACTTC.